This T cell receptor (beta chain) was sequenced during a study of cytomegalovirus exposure and HLA in healthy donors. Germline loops: CDR1 MNHEY, CDR2 SMNVEV (reference sequence). CDR3 size: 13 residues. With 4 bases removed from V and 8 bases from J, the gap between germline ends came to 14 bases. Findings and limits, study-wide: Cytomegalovirus-associated status was assigned to fewer than 200 TCR beta chains. In a later analysis, a missense DCLRE1C variant was linked to TCR beta V- and J-gene trimming.

In the PCR, 60 Vbeta and 13 Jbeta primers were used. Data came from immunoSEQ multiplex PCR; TCRdb stores just in-frame clones and leaves some out. The sample contains 120,000 or so clones, around 74% of which appear only once. About this clone: The antigen is unknown.

Healthy individuals who donated bone marrow served as the donors. The sample taken for sequencing was PBMCs. This sequence originates from a woman in her fifties or sixties in good health and CMV-seropositive. V is TRBV27 and J is TRBJ1-2, with D perhaps TRBD1 (5 bases). The CDR3 loop is CASSSGSGGGYTF. CDR3 DNA sequence: TGTGCCAGCAGTTCCGGCTCGGGGGGGGGCTACACCTTC.